This T cell receptor (beta chain) was documented in a study of T-cell memory formation after mild COVID-19. Study results and limitations: The authors left the SARS-CoV-2 specificity of second-wave clones peaking on day 37 unconfirmed. CD4+ clones that contracted lay mainly in CM and EM; CD8+ ones lay in EMRA. That cross-reactive memory joined was suggested by some responding clones appearing in pre-infection memory.

MiXCR was run by TCRdb on the 5' RACE reads, yielding one entry per CDR3 protein. The table includes around 390,000 distinct CDR3 sequences, around a sixth detected once. This clonotype was picked up a small number of times. Its antigen remains unidentified. Germline CDR1 and CDR2: SEHNR and FQNEAQ (reference sequence). The CDR3 totals 14 residues. V shed 4 bases and J shed 4 bases, with 12 bases lying between them. This TCR was sampled from a man between 18 and 29 years old who had mild COVID-19 (a few samples of this study predate the infection). Cell type and time point are not known. The J gene is TRBJ2-3, the V gene TRBV7-9, with no clear D. Sequencing input: PBMCs or a T cell subset sorted from them (not recorded which). CDR3 region: CASSSLSIPDTQYF. The CDR3, as DNA: TGTGCCAGCAGCTCCCTATCAATTCCAGATACGCAGTATTTT. The full variable domain, with the rest looked up from reference TRBV7-9 and TRBJ2-3, is DTGVSQNPRHKITKRGQNVTFRCDPISEHNRLYWYRQTLGQGPEFLTYFQNEAQLEKSRLLSDRFSAERPKGSFSTLEIQRTEQGDSAMYLCASSSLSIPDTQYFGPGTRLTVL.